Following are 21 T cell receptor beta chains from one sample sequenced in a study of T cell changes during pregnancy in multiple sclerosis. Clones were sequenced by immunoSEQ multiplex PCR, and TCRdb holds only the in-frame ones, with some missing. Of about 40,000 clones in the sample, 92% were seen once. The source was CD8+ T cells from peripheral blood mononuclear cells, collected in the first trimester of pregnancy. These receptors were collected from a female donor with multiple sclerosis, enrolled in a pregnancy study.

This clone has just one count. V usage is TRBV5-1 and J usage is TRBJ2-7, with D unclear. In germline, CDR1 is SGHRS, CDR2 YFSETQ. The CDR3 runs 15 residues. V was clipped by 1 base and J by 3 bases, with 14 bases between them. The CDR3 region has the DNA TGCGCCAGCAGCTTGAGTAGCCCCAGTTTCTACGAGCAGTACTTC. Amino acids: CASSLSSPSFYEQYF.

The gene calls are TRBV6-5 and TRBJ2-7; TRBD2 agrees at 8 bases. CDR1 is MNHEY and CDR2 is SVGAGI in the germline V gene. This CDR3 is built from 15 residues. The V and J ends lost 5 bases and 3 bases, in that order; junction bases with no gene match: 9. As DNA, the CDR3 is TGTGCCAGCAGTGGGGCGGGGGGAAGGTTCTACGAGCAGTACTTC. Translated, it gives CASSGAGGRFYEQYF.

This clone appeared once. The V gene is TRBV5-8, the J gene TRBJ1-1, with D hard to call. CDR1 is SGHTS and CDR2 is YDEGEE in the germline V gene. V was cut by 2 bases and J by 6 bases, with 8 bases left in between. The CDR3 is 12 amino acids. In DNA, the CDR3 is TGTGCCAGCAGCTTTGCGTTGTCTGAAGCTTTCTTT. Translating gives CASSFALSEAFF.

The V gene is TRBV6-1, the J gene TRBJ1-3; no definite D call. This CDR3 is built from 14 residues. In germline, CDR1 is MNHNS, CDR2 SASEGT. V lost 2 bases, J lost 6 bases, and 11 bases lay in between. The CDR3, as DNA: TGTGCCAGCAGTGAATTCGGAGCGGAAAACACCATATATTTT. It is translated as CASSEFGAENTIYF.

This rearrangement joins TRBV7-8 to TRBJ2-5, with 14 positions matching TRBD2. The CDR3 spans 18 residues. Germline V gene sequence: CDR1 SGHVS, CDR2 FQNEAQ. V gave up 2 bases and J gave up 5 bases; unmatched junction bases: 10. The CDR3 region is CASSLPTSGGAVEETQYF. For the CDR3, the DNA is TGTGCCAGCAGCTTACCGACTAGCGGGGGGGCGGTTGAGGAGACCCAGTACTTC.

V usage is TRBV11-2 and J usage is TRBJ2-7; D may be TRBD1 (6 bases). This CDR3 region has 15 residues. Germline CDR1 SGHAT, CDR2 FQNNGV. The V gene lost 3 bases and the J gene lost 1 base, with 13 bases spanning the gap. CDR3 sequence reads: CASSFSSGASYEQYF. Written as DNA, the CDR3 is TGTGCCAGCAGCTTTTCCTCAGGGGCGTCCTACGAGCAGTACTTC.

This chain joins TRBV27 and TRBJ2-2, with 13 bases aligning to TRBD2. The CDR3 loop spans 16 amino acids. V lost 5 bases, J lost 5 bases, and 5 bases stayed unmatched. CDR1 and CDR2 from the germline V gene are MNHEY and SMNVEV (reference sequence). The CDR3 region is CASSPLAGGHTGELFF. In DNA, the CDR3 is TGTGCCAGCAGTCCACTAGCGGGGGGGCATACCGGGGAGCTGTTTTTT.

V usage is TRBV6-1 and J usage is TRBJ1-3; no reliable D call. The CDR3 loop spans 15 amino acids. The ends were cut back, 3 bases at V and 2 bases at J, with 11 bases in the middle. Germline V gives CDR1 MNHNS, CDR2 SASEGT. The CDR3 region is CASSDMGRTGNTIYF. Written as DNA, the CDR3 is TGTGCCAGCAGTGATATGGGCCGAACTGGAAACACCATATATTTT.

This sequence joins TRBV4-1 and TRBJ2-1; the match to TRBD1 covers 7 bases. Per the germline V gene, CDR1 is MGHRA and CDR2 is YSYEKL. The CDR3 consists of 12 residues. The junction had 3 bases not matched to a gene; V was cut back by 0 bases and J by 13 bases. CDR3: CASSQEGGTQFF. The CDR3 coding sequence is TGCGCCAGCAGCCAAGAAGGGGGCACTCAGTTCTTC.

V gene TRBV27 combines with J gene TRBJ2-3, with D perhaps matching TRBD1 (6 bases). Germline V lookup: CDR1 MNHEY, CDR2 SMNVEV (reference sequence). CDR3 length: 14 amino acids. Trimming took 8 bases from V and 4 from J, leaving 16 bases between them. The CDR3 loop reads CASSHSGDPDTQYF. The DNA of the CDR3 is TGTGCCAGCTCACACTCAGGGGACCCAGATACGCAGTATTTT.

The J gene is TRBJ2-1, the V gene TRBV19; TRBD2 agrees at 7 bases. V dropped 5 bases and J dropped 4; count of bases not matched to a gene: 5. The CDR3 has 14 amino acids. In germline, CDR1 is LNHDA, CDR2 SQIVND (reference sequence). In DNA, the CDR3 is TGTGCCAGTAGTGTGACTAGCTCGTACAATGAGCAGTTCTTC. It is translated as CASSVTSSYNEQFF. Full variable domain (missing parts from reference TRBV19 and TRBJ2-1): DGGITQSPKYLFRKEGQNVTLSCEQNLNHDAMYWYRQDPGQGLRLIYYSQIVNDFQKGDIAEGYSVSREKKESFPLTVTSAQKNPTAFYLCASSVTSSYNEQFFGPGTRLTVL.

V usage is TRBV7-9 and J usage is TRBJ2-3; tentative D call: TRBD1 (5 bases). Germline V gene data show CDR1 as SEHNR and CDR2 as FQNEAQ (reference sequence). V was clipped by 5 bases and J by 4 bases, with 7 bases between them. The CDR3 runs to 12 residues. The CDR3, as DNA: TGTGCCAGCAGCCCCAGGGCAGATACGCAGTATTTT. Translation gives CASSPRADTQYF.

This clone was seen only once. The J gene is TRBJ2-7, the V gene TRBV13, with 9 bases lining up with TRBD1. Trimming at V came to 1 base and at J to 4 bases, leaving 2 bases not matched to a gene. This CDR3 contains 14 residues. CDR1 PRHDT and CDR2 FYEKMQ come from the germline V gene (reference sequence). The CDR3 protein is CASSLEDRGYEQYF. The CDR3, as DNA: TGTGCCAGCAGCTTAGAGGACAGGGGATACGAGCAGTACTTC.

The chain couples TRBV4-2 to TRBJ2-7; 8 nucleotides match TRBD2. The germline CDR1 and CDR2 sequences are LGHNA and YNFKEQ. The CDR3 length is 15 residues. V dropped 4 bases and J dropped 0; count of bases not matched to a gene: 5. CDR3 coding DNA: TGTGCCAGCAGCCCCAGCGGGGGAGGCTCCTACGAGCAGTACTTC. Amino acids: CASSPSGGGSYEQYF.

The rearrangement links TRBV5-1 to TRBJ1-1; a weak D match, TRBD1 (5 bases). With 0 bases removed from V and 3 bases from J, the gap between germline ends came to 15 bases. Germline CDR1 is SGHRS and CDR2 is YFSETQ. The CDR3 is made up of 16 amino acids. This CDR3 is CASSLDIGQGYTEAFF. In DNA form, the CDR3 reads TGCGCCAGCAGCTTGGATATCGGCCAGGGATACACTGAAGCTTTCTTT.

Comments on this clone: A junction end diverges from the germline sequence, so it may reflect a read error. The gene calls are TRBV7-7 and TRBJ2-1; a weak D match, TRBD2 (7 bases). The germline V gene has CDR1 SSHAT and CDR2 FNYEAQ (reference sequence). This CDR3 spans 15 amino acids. The CDR3 coding sequence is TGTGCTAGCAGCTTAGGGGGGGGCAAATGGAATGAGCAGTTCTTC. Amino acid sequence: CASSLGGGKWNEQFF.

The chain is built from TRBV7-9 and TRBJ1-1; unclear D gene. Between the trimmed V and J ends, which lost 3 bases and 1 base, there was a span of 18 bases. This CDR3 is 17 amino acids long. The germline V gene encodes CDR1 SEHNR and CDR2 FQNEAQ (reference sequence). The CDR3 here is CASSLPLGIVSNTEAFF. CDR3 DNA: TGTGCCAGCAGCTTGCCCCTGGGCATTGTGTCGAACACTGAAGCTTTCTTT.

CDR3 residues: CASSRTGNYEQYF. CDR3 sequence (DNA): TGCGCCAGCAGCCGGACGGGAAACTACGAGCAGTACTTC. This rearrangement joins TRBV4-1 to TRBJ2-7; D may be TRBD2 (5 bases). Trimming removed 4 bases at V and 3 bases at J, with 10 bases between. This CDR3 is built from 13 residues. CDR1 is MGHRA, CDR2 YSYEKL, per germline.

The sample holds a few counts of this clone. V is TRBV14 and J is TRBJ1-6; 8 bases map to TRBD1. J gave up 8 bases and V 10 bases, and 1 base lay outside the gene matches. Per germline, CDR1 SGHDN and CDR2 FVKESK. This CDR3 has 11 residues. CDR3 coding DNA: TGTGCCAAGACAGGGGATTCACCCCTCCACTTT. It encodes CAKTGDSPLHF.

The chain recombines TRBV19 with TRBJ1-1; 11 bases are a match to TRBD1. The CDR3 is 14 residues long. CDR1 LNHDA and CDR2 SQIVND come from the germline V gene (reference sequence). V lost 7 bases and J lost 4; bases outside the gene matches: 5. The CDR3 is CASNPGTGGTEAFF. The DNA of the CDR3 is TGTGCCAGTAACCCCGGGACAGGGGGCACTGAAGCTTTCTTT.

This chain joins TRBV6-6 and TRBJ2-5; D call uncertain. Germline CDR1 MNHNY, CDR2 SVGAGI (reference sequence). V was trimmed by 2 bases and J by 2 bases, leaving 6 bases between them. The length of the CDR3 is 13 residues. The CDR3 spells CASSYEAQETQYF. CDR3 nucleotides: TGTGCCAGCAGTTACGAAGCACAAGAGACCCAGTACTTC.